This TCR beta chain was captured by sequencing in a study of OX40 agonist ivuxolimab in advanced cancers. The overall study: It was permissible to have had prior anti-PD-1, anti-PD-L1 or anti-CTLA-4 therapy, and around 43% had some.

Findings and limits, study-wide: Patients who responded partially at 0.1-3.0 mg/kg showed clonal expansion ranking among the lowest.

In regard to this clone: The antigen remains unidentified.

Blood sampling took place at baseline, cycle 4 day 1, and cycle 7 day 1. Only in-frame clones appear in the TCRdb table, and some are missing; sequencing was by immunoSEQ multiplex PCR. The repertoire includes about 89,000 clones, around 84% of them detected once, and 6.5% sits in the top ten. The input for sequencing was CD4+ or CD8+ T cells sorted from blood, taken in a trial of the OX40 agonist ivuxolimab. The TCR was taken from an adult with an advanced solid tumor such as melanoma, head and neck, liver or kidney cancer.

The CDR3 reads CASSSHRGLDEKLFF. The CDR3 region has the DNA TGTGCCAGCAGTTCACACAGGGGGCTTGATGAAAAACTGTTTTTT. The chain carries TRBV27 and TRBJ1-4; 9 nucleotides align to TRBD1. CDR3 length equals 15 residues. V trimming: 4 bases; J trimming: 6 bases; junction bases outside the gene matches: 6. Germline CDR1 MNHEY, CDR2 SMNVEV (reference sequence).